This is a list of T cell receptor beta chains from one sample in a study of blood T cell repertoires in COVID-19. Assay: immunoSEQ multiplex PCR; the TCRdb copy retains only in-frame clones and omits some. Of some 280,000 clones in the sample, around 89% were seen once. Sequencing input: peripheral blood. The receptors stem from a woman aged 55 to 70 with acute or convalescent COVID-19. Both conserved end residues are part of each CDR3. A D gene is named only where the DNA matches it firmly. Rows may omit the clone size; those that give it use once, few, many or a size class.

size	V	D	J	CDR3	DNA
.	TRBV18	.	TRBJ1-6	CASSPQQGTNSPLHF	TGTGCCAGCTCACCACAGCAGGGTACTAATTCACCCCTCCACTTT
.	TRBV5-1	TRBD1	TRBJ1-2	CASSPVGTGAPNYGYTF	TGCGCCAGCAGCCCCGTAGGGACAGGGGCCCCTAACTATGGCTACACCTTC
once	TRBV7-9	.	TRBJ2-6	CASTSSEPSETF	TGTGCCAGCACCTCCTCGGAGCCTTCGGAGACTTTC
.	TRBV2	TRBD1	TRBJ1-6	CASSGTENSPLHF	TGTGCCAGTTCCGGGACAGAAAATTCACCCCTCCACTTT
.	TRBV21-1	.	TRBJ2-2	CASIRLAGSFPGELFF	TGTGCCAGCATCCGATTAGCGGGATCTTTTCCCGGGGAGCTGTTTTTT
.	TRBV29-1	TRBD1	TRBJ1-5	CSVDRGEGQPQHF	TGCAGCGTCGACAGGGGAGAAGGGCAGCCCCAGCATTTT
.	TRBV9	TRBD1	TRBJ1-2	CASSAQGFDYGYTF	TGTGCCAGCAGCGCACAGGGGTTCGACTATGGCTACACCTTC
.	TRBV27	TRBD1	TRBJ1-2	CASSDWKGTASYGYTF	TGTGCCAGCAGCGACTGGAAAGGGACAGCCTCGTATGGCTACACCTTC
.	TRBV2	.	TRBJ2-7	CASTGPFDPSFGYEQYF	TGTGCCAGCACAGGTCCATTCGACCCATCCTTTGGCTACGAGCAGTACTTC
.	TRBV5-4	TRBD1	TRBJ2-7	CASSLSSGGYEQYF	TGTGCCAGCAGCTTGTCGTCAGGGGGCTACGAGCAGTACTTC
once	TRBV6-5	.	TRBJ2-3	CASSPTAGSVDTQYF	TGTGCCAGCAGTCCGACGGCGGGGTCGGTAGATACGCAGTATTTT
.	TRBV7-9	TRBD1	TRBJ1-1	CASSPRGQRREAFF	TGTGCCAGCAGCCCGAGGGGACAGCGGAGGGAAGCTTTCTTT
once	TRBV29-1	TRBD2	TRBJ2-7	CSVGGDSYEQYF	TGCAGCGTCGGGGGGGACTCCTACGAGCAGTACTTC
few	TRBV9	TRBD2	TRBJ2-2	CASSVVGTSLGELFF	TGTGCCAGCAGCGTAGTTGGGACTAGCCTCGGGGAGCTGTTTTTT
.	TRBV5-1	.	TRBJ2-3	CASSVNVGDGDTQYF	TGCGCCAGCAGTGTGAACGTTGGAGATGGAGATACGCAGTATTTT
once	TRBV3-1/TRBV3-2	TRBD1	TRBJ1-5	CASSHSRDRGGGSNQPQHF	TGTGCCAGCAGCCATTCCCGGGACAGGGGCGGTGGAAGCAATCAGCCCCAGCATTTT
.	TRBV12-3/TRBV12-4	.	TRBJ2-7	CASSPGTSEQYF	TGTGCCAGCAGCCCAGGTACGAGTGAGCAGTACTTC
.	TRBV28	TRBD2	TRBJ2-1	CASSSGLASSYNEQFF	TGTGCCAGCAGTTCGGGACTAGCCAGCTCCTACAATGAGCAGTTCTTC
.	TRBV9	.	TRBJ1-2	CASSVGAGDPGYTF	TGTGCCAGCAGCGTAGGCGCAGGGGATCCTGGCTACACCTTC
.	TRBV19	TRBD1	TRBJ1-5	CASSIGRDSLDQPQHF	TGTGCCAGTAGTATAGGCCGGGACAGCCTTGATCAGCCCCAGCATTTT
.	TRBV7-2	TRBD1	TRBJ1-2	CASSLGWGQAHYGYTF	TGTGCCAGCAGCTTAGGTTGGGGACAGGCGCACTATGGCTACACCTTC
.	TRBV5-1	TRBD2	TRBJ2-1	CASSRASGRNEQFF	TGCGCCAGCAGCCGGGCTAGCGGGAGAAATGAGCAGTTCTTC
.	TRBV7-9	.	TRBJ2-3	CASSLVRGLVTDTQYF	TGTGCCAGCAGCTTAGTAAGGGGACTGGTCACAGATACGCAGTATTTT
.	TRBV5-8	TRBD1	TRBJ1-2	CASSLRQGISGYTF	TGTGCCAGCAGCTTGCGACAGGGGATAAGTGGCTACACCTTC
.	TRBV14	.	TRBJ2-1	CASSLGGAYNEQFF	TGTGCCAGCAGCCTTGGCGGGGCATACAATGAGCAGTTCTTC
once	TRBV18	TRBD2	TRBJ2-1	CASSPIYRVTSGRVNEQFF	TGTGCCAGCTCACCAATCTATCGAGTAACTAGCGGGAGGGTAAATGAGCAGTTCTTC
.	TRBV5-8	.	TRBJ2-1	CASSPPEGLKQFF	TGTGCCAGCAGCCCTCCGGAGGGGCTAAAGCAGTTCTTC
once	TRBV6-5	.	TRBJ1-1	CASSYSVTGQFEAFF	TGTGCCAGCAGTTACTCGGTCACAGGGCAGTTTGAAGCTTTCTTT
.	TRBV7-9	TRBD2	TRBJ2-3	CASSQSGMLTDTQYF	TGTGCCAGCAGCCAGAGCGGGATGCTCACAGATACGCAGTATTTT
.	TRBV30	.	TRBJ2-3	CAWTPGGPTDTQYF	TGTGCCTGGACCCCGGGGGGCCCCACAGATACGCAGTATTTT
.	TRBV3-1/TRBV3-2	.	TRBJ2-1	CASSQGAPGYPYNEQFF	TGTGCCAGCAGCCAAGGGGCGCCGGGATACCCCTACAATGAGCAGTTCTTC
.	TRBV5-5	TRBD2	TRBJ2-2	CASSQGTSNTGELFF	TGTGCCAGCAGCCAAGGGACTAGTAACACCGGGGAGCTGTTTTTT
.	TRBV4-3	.	TRBJ1-1	CASSQEIEGTEAFF	TGCGCCAGCAGCCAAGAAATTGAGGGCACTGAAGCTTTCTTT
.	TRBV4-2	TRBD2	TRBJ2-2	CASSQEGASGVSGELFF	TGTGCCAGCAGCCAAGAAGGGGCTAGCGGCGTCTCCGGGGAGCTGTTTTTT
.	TRBV6-2/TRBV6-3	.	TRBJ1-6	CASSYSRTSLNSPLHF	TGTGCCAGCAGTTACTCGAGGACAAGCTTGAATTCACCCCTCCACTTT
.	TRBV6-6	.	TRBJ1-2	CASSYSGHYGYTF	TGTGCCAGCAGTTACTCGGGGCATTATGGCTACACCTTC
.	TRBV28	.	TRBJ1-1	CASSLVQVSRTEAFF	TGTGCCAGCAGTTTAGTACAGGTTAGTCGGACTGAAGCTTTCTTT
once	TRBV4-1	TRBD1	TRBJ1-5	CASSRMTGVYSNQPQHF	TGCGCCAGCAGCCGCATGACAGGGGTTTATAGCAATCAGCCCCAGCATTTT
.	TRBV9	TRBD1	TRBJ2-1	CASSGPGQSYNEQFF	TGTGCCAGCAGCGGTCCGGGACAGTCCTACAATGAGCAGTTCTTC
.	TRBV3-1/TRBV3-2	.	TRBJ1-5	CASSQDTQGRQPQHF	TGTGCCAGCAGCCAAGACACCCAGGGCAGGCAGCCCCAGCATTTT
.	TRBV2	TRBD2	TRBJ2-5	CASSEGLAGVQETQYF	TGTGCCAGCAGTGAAGGGCTAGCGGGGGTACAAGAGACCCAGTACTTC
.	TRBV27	TRBD1	TRBJ1-5	CASSSGTGNMQPQHF	TGTGCCAGCAGCTCCGGGACAGGGAATATGCAGCCCCAGCATTTT